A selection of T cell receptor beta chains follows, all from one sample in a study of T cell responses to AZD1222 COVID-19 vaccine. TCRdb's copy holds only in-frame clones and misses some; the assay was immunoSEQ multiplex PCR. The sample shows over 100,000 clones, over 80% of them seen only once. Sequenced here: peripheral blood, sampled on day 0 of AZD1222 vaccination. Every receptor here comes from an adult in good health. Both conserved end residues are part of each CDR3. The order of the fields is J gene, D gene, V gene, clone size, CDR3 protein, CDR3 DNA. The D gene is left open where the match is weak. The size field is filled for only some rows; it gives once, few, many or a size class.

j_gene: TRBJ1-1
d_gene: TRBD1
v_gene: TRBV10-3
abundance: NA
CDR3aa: CAISDGTGYTEAFF
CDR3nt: TGTGCCATCAGTGATGGGACAGGGTACACTGAAGCTTTCTTT

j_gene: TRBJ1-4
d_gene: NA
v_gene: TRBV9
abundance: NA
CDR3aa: CASSVAQTLSTNEKLFF
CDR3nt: TGTGCCAGCAGCGTAGCCCAGACACTTTCAACTAATGAAAAACTGTTTTTT

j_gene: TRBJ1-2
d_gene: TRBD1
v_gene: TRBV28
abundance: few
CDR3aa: CASRTGGTGYTF
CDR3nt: TGTGCCAGCAGGACAGGGGGAACTGGCTACACCTTC

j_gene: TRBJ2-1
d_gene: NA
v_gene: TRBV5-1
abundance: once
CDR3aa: CASSVPQPHNEQFF
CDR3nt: TGCGCCAGCAGCGTCCCCCAGCCCCACAATGAGCAGTTCTTC

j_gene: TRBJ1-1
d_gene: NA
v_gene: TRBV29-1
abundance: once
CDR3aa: CSVVVTEAFF
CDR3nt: TGCAGCGTTGTGGTCACTGAAGCTTTCTTT

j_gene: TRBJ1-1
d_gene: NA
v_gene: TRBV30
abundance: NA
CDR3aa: CAWSSQFGSEAFF
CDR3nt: TGTGCCTGGAGTTCACAGTTTGGGTCTGAAGCTTTCTTT

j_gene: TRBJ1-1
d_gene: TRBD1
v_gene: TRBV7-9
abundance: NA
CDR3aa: CASSPQGANTEAFF
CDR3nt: TGTGCCAGCAGCCCACAGGGGGCGAACACTGAAGCTTTCTTT

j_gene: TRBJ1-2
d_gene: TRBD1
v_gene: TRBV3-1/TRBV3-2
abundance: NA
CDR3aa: CASSRVGTGRGGYTF
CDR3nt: TGTGCCAGCAGCCGGGTCGGGACAGGTCGAGGTGGCTACACCTTC

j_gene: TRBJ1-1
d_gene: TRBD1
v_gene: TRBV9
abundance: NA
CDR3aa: CASSVRTGPNTEAFF
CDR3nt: TGTGCCAGCAGCGTACGGACAGGGCCGAACACTGAAGCTTTCTTT

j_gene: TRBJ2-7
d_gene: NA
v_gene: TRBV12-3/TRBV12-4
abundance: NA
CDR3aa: CASSLDLSYEQYF
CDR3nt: TGTGCCAGCAGTTTAGACCTCTCCTACGAGCAGTACTTC

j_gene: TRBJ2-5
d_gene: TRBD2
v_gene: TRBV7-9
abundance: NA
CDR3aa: CASSPSLAGVETQYF
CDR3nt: TGTGCCAGCAGCCCCTCACTAGCGGGAGTAGAGACCCAGTACTTC

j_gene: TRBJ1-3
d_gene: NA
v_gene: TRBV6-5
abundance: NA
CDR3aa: CASSYSTVSDTIYF
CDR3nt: TGTGCCAGCAGTTACTCGACAGTATCGGACACCATATATTTT

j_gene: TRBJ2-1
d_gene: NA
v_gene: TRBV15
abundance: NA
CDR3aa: CATSNPLRSWDSREQFF
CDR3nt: TGTGCCACCAGCAACCCCCTCCGATCTTGGGACTCTCGTGAGCAGTTCTTC

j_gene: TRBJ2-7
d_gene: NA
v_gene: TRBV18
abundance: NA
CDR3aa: CASSPTVGVDEQYF
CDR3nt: TGTGCCAGCTCACCAACGGTAGGGGTCGACGAGCAGTACTTC

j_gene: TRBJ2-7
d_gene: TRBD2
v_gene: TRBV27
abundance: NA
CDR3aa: CASSLVAGGSYEQYF
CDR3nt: TGTGCCAGCAGTCTAGTAGCGGGTGGCTCCTACGAGCAGTACTTC

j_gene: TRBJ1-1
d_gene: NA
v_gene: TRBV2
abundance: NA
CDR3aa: CASSVGKAFF
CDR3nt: TGTGCCAGCAGTGTGGGGAAAGCTTTCTTT

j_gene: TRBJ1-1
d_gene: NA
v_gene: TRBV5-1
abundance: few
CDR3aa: CASSLDRVNTEAFF
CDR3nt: TGCGCCAGCAGCTTGGACAGGGTGAACACTGAAGCTTTCTTT

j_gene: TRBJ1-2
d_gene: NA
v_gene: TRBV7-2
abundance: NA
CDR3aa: CASSLNPQGRDLYGYTF
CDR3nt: TGTGCCAGCAGCTTAAACCCCCAGGGCAGGGATCTCTATGGCTACACCTTC

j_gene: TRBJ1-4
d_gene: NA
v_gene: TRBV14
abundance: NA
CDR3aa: CASSHRPTSATNEKLFF
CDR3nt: TGTGCCAGCAGCCACCGCCCGACATCTGCAACTAATGAAAAACTGTTTTTT

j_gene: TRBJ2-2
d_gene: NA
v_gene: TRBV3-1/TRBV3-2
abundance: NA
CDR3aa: CASSQAATNTGELFF
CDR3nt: TGTGCCAGCAGCCAAGCGGCCACGAACACCGGGGAGCTGTTTTTT

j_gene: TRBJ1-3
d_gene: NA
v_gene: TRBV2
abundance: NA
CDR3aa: CASSPQGSKAGNTIYF
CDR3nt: TGTGCCAGCAGTCCTCAGGGGAGCAAGGCTGGAAACACCATATATTTT

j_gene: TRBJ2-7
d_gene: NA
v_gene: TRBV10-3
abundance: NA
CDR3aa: CAISGSGPYEQYF
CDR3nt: TGTGCCATCAGTGGGAGCGGGCCCTACGAGCAGTACTTC

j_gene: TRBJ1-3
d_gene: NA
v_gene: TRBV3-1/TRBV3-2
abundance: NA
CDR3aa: CASSPVPGNTIYF
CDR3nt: TGTGCCAGCAGCCCGGTACCCGGAAACACCATATATTTT

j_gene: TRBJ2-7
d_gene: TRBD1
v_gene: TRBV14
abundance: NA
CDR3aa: CASSQDERQGAFSYEQYF
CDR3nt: TGTGCCAGCAGCCAAGATGAGAGACAGGGAGCGTTCTCCTACGAGCAGTACTTC

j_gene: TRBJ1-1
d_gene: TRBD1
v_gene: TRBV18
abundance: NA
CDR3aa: CASSQGAVTEAFF
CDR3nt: TGTGCCAGCTCCCAGGGGGCGGTCACTGAAGCTTTCTTT

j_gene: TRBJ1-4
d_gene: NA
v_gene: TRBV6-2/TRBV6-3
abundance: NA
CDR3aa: CASSPDRAPGTNEKLFF
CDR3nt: TGTGCCAGCAGTCCCGACCGGGCCCCCGGGACTAATGAAAAACTGTTTTTT

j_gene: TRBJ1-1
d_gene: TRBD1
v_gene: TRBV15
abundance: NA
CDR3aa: CATSRTGAWNTEAFF
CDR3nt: TGTGCCACCAGCAGAACAGGGGCCTGGAACACTGAAGCTTTCTTT

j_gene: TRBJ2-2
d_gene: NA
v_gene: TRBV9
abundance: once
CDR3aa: CASSASGYTGELFF
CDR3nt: TGTGCCAGCAGCGCCTCAGGGTACACCGGGGAGCTGTTTTTT

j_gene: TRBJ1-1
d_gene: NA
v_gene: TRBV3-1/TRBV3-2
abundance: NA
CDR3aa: CASSRSGNPTEAFF
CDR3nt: TGTGCCAGCAGCCGGTCCGGGAACCCCACTGAAGCTTTCTTT

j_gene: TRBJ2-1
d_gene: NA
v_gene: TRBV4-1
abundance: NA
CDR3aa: CASSQVGGNEQFF
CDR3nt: TGCGCCAGCAGCCAAGTCGGCGGCAATGAGCAGTTCTTC

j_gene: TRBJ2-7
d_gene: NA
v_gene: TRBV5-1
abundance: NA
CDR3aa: CASSAQGYEQYF
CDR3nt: TGCGCCAGCAGCGCACAGGGTTACGAGCAGTACTTC

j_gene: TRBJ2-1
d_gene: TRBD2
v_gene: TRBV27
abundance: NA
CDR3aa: CASSPRPGTSGMHEQFF
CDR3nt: TGTGCCAGCTCCCCCCGGCCCGGGACTAGCGGGATGCATGAGCAGTTCTTC

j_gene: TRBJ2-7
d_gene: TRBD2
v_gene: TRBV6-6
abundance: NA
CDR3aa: CASSYHGGSYEQYF
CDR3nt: TGTGCCAGCAGTTACCACGGGGGGAGCTACGAGCAGTACTTC

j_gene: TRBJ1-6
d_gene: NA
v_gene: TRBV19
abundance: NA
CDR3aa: CASSTILQGQPLHF
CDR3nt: TGTGCCAGTAGTACCATTTTACAGGGTCAACCCCTCCACTTT

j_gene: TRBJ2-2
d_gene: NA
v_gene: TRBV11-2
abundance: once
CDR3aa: CASSPLLMGTGELFF
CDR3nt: TGTGCCAGCAGCCCCCTGCTTATGGGCACCGGGGAGCTGTTTTTT

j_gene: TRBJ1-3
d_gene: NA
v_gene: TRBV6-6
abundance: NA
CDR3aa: CASTHSGYGNTIYF
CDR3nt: TGTGCCAGCACCCACTCGGGTTATGGAAACACCATATATTTT

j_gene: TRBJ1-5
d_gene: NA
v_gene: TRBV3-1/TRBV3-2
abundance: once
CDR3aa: CASSPGQNQPQHF
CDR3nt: TGTGCCAGCAGTCCAGGACAAAATCAGCCCCAGCATTTT